The source of this T cell receptor (beta chain) is a study of long-term antiretroviral therapy in people with HIV. Study-wide points: Clonotypes expanded prior to ART showed repertoire dominance at all sampled time points.

The germline V and J ends were trimmed by 4 bases and 4 bases, with 11 bases remaining between them. This CDR3 is built from 15 residues. CDR1 is MNHEY, CDR2 SMNVEV, per germline (reference sequence). This clone was observed a handful of times. Its antigen remains unidentified. An immunoSEQ assay, version v3.0, was performed at survey level. Method: immunoSEQ multiplex PCR; TCRdb's copy keeps in-frame clones and lacks some. The sample has some 33,000 clones; approximately 96% are singletons. J is TRBJ2-6 and V is TRBV27; D is uncertain. The TCR originated in a man in his thirties or forties with HIV. The specimen comprised unsorted PBMCs, sampled around 6.6 years after starting antiretroviral therapy. CDR3 sequence reads: CASSSWTAGANVLTF. The CDR3 region has the DNA TGTGCCAGCAGTTCCTGGACGGCGGGGGCCAACGTCCTGACTTTC.